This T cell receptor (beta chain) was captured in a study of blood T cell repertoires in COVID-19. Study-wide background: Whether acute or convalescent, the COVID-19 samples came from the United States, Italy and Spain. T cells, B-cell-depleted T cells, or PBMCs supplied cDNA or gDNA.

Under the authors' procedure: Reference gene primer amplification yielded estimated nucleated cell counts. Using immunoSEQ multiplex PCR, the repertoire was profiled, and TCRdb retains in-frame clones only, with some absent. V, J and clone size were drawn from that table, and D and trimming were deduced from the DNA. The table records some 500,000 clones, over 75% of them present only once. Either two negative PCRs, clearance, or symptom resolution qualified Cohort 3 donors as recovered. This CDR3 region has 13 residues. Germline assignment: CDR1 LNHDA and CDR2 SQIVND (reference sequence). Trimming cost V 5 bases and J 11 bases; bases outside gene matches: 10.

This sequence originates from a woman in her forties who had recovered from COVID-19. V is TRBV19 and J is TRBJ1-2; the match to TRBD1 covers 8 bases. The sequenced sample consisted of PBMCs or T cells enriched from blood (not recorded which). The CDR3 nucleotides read TGTGCCAGTAGTCAAGGACAGGGAGGGTATTACACCTTC. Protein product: CASSQGQGGYYTF.